The 22 T cell receptor beta chains in this list originate from one sample, sequenced in a study of technical replicates of blood from a handful of donors. The protocol was immunoSEQ multiplex PCR, while the TCRdb copy is restricted to in-frame clones and leaves out a portion. The repertoire holds around 65,000 clones, with around nine tenths as singletons. The source material was PBMCs. All receptors come from a human donor in good health. Some clones in this sample may be carry-over from other donors' samples.

This clone was seen repeatedly, ten times or more. The CDR3 DNA follows: TGCGCCAGCAGCGAGAAGCGGACAGGGGGGAACACCGGGGAGCTGTTTTTT. It encodes CASSEKRTGGNTGELFF. The J gene is TRBJ2-2, the V gene TRBV5-1, with 10 bases fitting TRBD1. Germline V gene data show CDR1 as SGHRS and CDR2 as YFSETQ. V shed 4 bases and J 1 base; nucleotides not matched to a gene: 7. There are 17 residues in the CDR3.

The chain carries TRBV7-8 and TRBJ1-5, with TRBD1 matching 7 bases. The germline V gene has CDR1 SGHVS and CDR2 FQNEAQ. CDR3 size: 16 residues. V gave up 2 bases and J gave up 0 bases; unmatched junction bases: 4. The CDR3 here is CASSLYNRGSNQPQHF. CDR3 coding DNA: TGTGCCAGCAGCTTATATAACAGGGGTAGCAATCAGCCCCAGCATTTT.

The chain employs TRBV29-1 and TRBJ2-5, with 10 bases identical to TRBD2. The closer fit of TRBJ2-7 to the DNA end suggests the J call may be wrong. Germline V gene data show CDR1 as SQVTM and CDR2 as ANQGSEA. The CDR3 is 14 amino acids. The CDR3 protein is CSVFEREGRYEQYF. The CDR3 DNA reads as TGCAGCGTTTTCGAGCGGGAGGGCCGATACGAGCAGTACTTC.

V gene TRBV7-8 combines with J gene TRBJ1-1; 7 bases are a match to TRBD1. The junction had 7 bases not matched to a gene; V was cut back by 5 bases and J by 1 base. The V gene's germline CDR1 is SGHVS and CDR2 FQNEAQ. This CDR3 region has 15 residues. This chain's CDR3 is CASSQTTGRNTEAFF. The CDR3 coding sequence is TGTGCCAGCAGCCAAACGACAGGGAGGAACACTGAAGCTTTCTTT.

This chain joins TRBV5-5 and TRBJ1-1, with D possibly matching TRBD1 (5 bases). From germline, CDR1 is SGHKS and CDR2 YYEKEE (reference sequence). The germline V and J ends were trimmed by 4 bases and 0 bases, with 13 bases remaining between them. The CDR3 runs 15 residues. CDR3 bases: TGTGCCAGCAGCCCGGCTGGGGGGATGAACACTGAAGCTTTCTTT. Amino acid sequence: CASSPAGGMNTEAFF.

The chain employs TRBV27 and TRBJ1-5; 7 bases are a match to TRBD1. Germline CDR1 and CDR2: MNHEY and SMNVEV (reference sequence). V was clipped by 2 bases and J by 6 bases; unmatched bases: 7. The length of the CDR3 is 15 residues. For the CDR3, the DNA is TGTGCCAGCAGTTTACGGCGACAGGGTGGTCAGCCCCAGCATTTT. This translates into CASSLRRQGGQPQHF.

There are a few counts of this clone. This chain connects TRBV2 to TRBJ1-1; TRBD1 might be the D (5 bases). The germline CDR1 and CDR2 sequences are SNHLY and FYNNEI. V dropped 7 bases and J dropped 0 bases, with 12 bases sitting between them. The CDR3 has 14 residues. This CDR3 reads CASIEQVMNTEAFF. The DNA for the CDR3 is TGTGCCAGCATCGAACAGGTCATGAACACTGAAGCTTTCTTT.

V gene TRBV5-1 combines with J gene TRBJ2-7, with 7 bases identical to TRBD1. J gave up 2 bases and V 4 bases, and 12 bases lay outside the gene matches. In germline, CDR1 is SGHRS, CDR2 YFSETQ. The CDR3 is 16 amino acids. In nucleotides, the CDR3 is TGCGCCAGCAGCCCCCTGGGACAGTGGCCCGCCTACGAGCAGTACTTC. Its translation: CASSPLGQWPAYEQYF.

To note about this clone: The same CDR3 arises from other DNA sequences in this sample as well. CDR3 coding DNA: TGCGCCAGCAGCTCGGGACAGGGGGGGACTGAAGCTTTCTTT. This codes for CASSSGQGGTEAFF. The genes are TRBV5-1 and TRBJ1-1, with 11 bases that match TRBD1. The V segment lost 3 bases and the J segment 5 bases; nucleotides outside the gene matches: 3. Germline CDR1 and CDR2: SGHRS and YFSETQ. The CDR3 runs 14 residues.

This clone has only a few counts. V and J are TRBV4-3 and TRBJ2-5; D is undetermined. The CDR3 contains 13 residues. Germline values: CDR1 LGHNA, CDR2 YSLEER. V lost 0 bases and J 4 bases, leaving 6 bases between the germline ends. CDR3 in amino acids: CASSQDLSETQYF. CDR3 sequence (DNA): TGCGCCAGCAGCCAAGATCTCTCAGAGACCCAGTACTTC.

The rearrangement links TRBV28 to TRBJ2-7; TRBD1 might be the D (5 bases). V was shortened by 6 bases and J by 1 base, with 13 bases between the two germline ends. The CDR3 spans 14 residues. Germline CDR1 and CDR2: MDHEN and SYDVKM. CDR3 protein: CASRDPGMSYEQYF. For the CDR3, the DNA is TGTGCCAGCAGAGACCCAGGGATGTCCTACGAGCAGTACTTC.

The V gene is TRBV4-3, the J gene TRBJ2-7; TRBD1 agrees at 7 bases. The length of the CDR3 is 13 residues. Germline trimming cut 4 bases from V and 6 bases from J; bases unmatched to any gene: 6. From germline, CDR1 is LGHNA and CDR2 YSLEER. CDR3 in DNA: TGCGCCAGCAGCCCTGACAGGGTAGGCGAGCAGTACTTC. It encodes CASSPDRVGEQYF.

This rearrangement joins TRBV5-4 to TRBJ2-1; possible D gene TRBD2, 5 bases. The CDR3 is 14 residues long. The germline gives CDR1 SGHNT, CDR2 YYREEE (reference sequence). Trimming pared 4 bases from V and 0 bases from J, leaving 8 bases between. CDR3 in DNA: TGTGCCAGCAGCAGCGGCGGCTCCTACAATGAGCAGTTCTTC. Translated: CASSSGGSYNEQFF.

The CDR3 is CASSPLVSPGSPLHF. The CDR3 region has the DNA TGTGCCAGCAGCCCCCTCGTCTCTCCGGGTTCACCCCTCCACTTT. V gene TRBV9 combines with J gene TRBJ1-6; D gene unclear. Germline CDR1 reads SGDLS; CDR2 reads YYNGEE. The CDR3 spans 15 residues. The ends were cut back, 4 bases at V and 9 bases at J, with 17 bases in the middle. Looking up the rest from reference TRBV9 and TRBJ1-6 gives the full variable domain: DSGVTQTPKHLITATGQRVTLRCSPRSGDLSVYWYQQSLDQGLQFLIQYYNGEERAKGNILERFSAQQFPDLHSELNLSSLELGDSALYFCASSPLVSPGSPLHFGNGTRLTVT.

The chain uses TRBV29-1 and TRBJ1-1, with unresolved D. The CDR3 runs to 13 residues. Germline values: CDR1 SQVTM, CDR2 ANQGSEA. DNA of the CDR3: TGCATCATACGAGGGATCTTGAACACTGAAGCTTTCTTT. It yields the protein CIIRGILNTEAFF. Filled out from reference TRBV29-1 and TRBJ1-1, the complete variable domain reads SAVISQKPSRDICQRGTSLTIQCQVDSQVTMMFWYRQQPGQSLTLIATANQGSEATYESGFVIDKFPISRPNLTFSTLTVSNMSPEDSSIYLCIIRGILNTEAFFGQGTRLTVV.

The chain combines TRBV7-9 with TRBJ2-7, with a tentative D call TRBD2 (5 bases). The CDR3 runs to 14 residues. Trimming stripped 5 bases from V and 2 bases from J, with 13 bases between. CDR1 and CDR2 (germline): SEHNR, FQNEAQ (reference sequence). The CDR3 DNA is TGTGCCAGCAGCCCGACCGGGATGGCCTACGAGCAGTACTTC. This sequence encodes CASSPTGMAYEQYF.

The V gene is TRBV7-9, the J gene TRBJ1-3; 10 bases are shared with TRBD1. This CDR3 comprises 16 residues. Germline trimming cut 5 bases from V and 4 bases from J; bases unmatched to any gene: 8. The germline gives CDR1 SEHNR, CDR2 FQNEAQ (reference sequence). CDR3 protein: CASSPRGQGFGNTIYF. The CDR3 DNA follows: TGTGCCAGCAGCCCGCGGGGACAGGGGTTCGGAAACACCATATATTTT.

This chain links TRBV5-8 with TRBJ2-1; unclear D gene. Germline CDR1 SGHTS, CDR2 YDEGEE. With 1 base removed from V and 0 bases from J, the gap between germline ends came to 11 bases. The CDR3 is made up of 16 amino acids. The CDR3 bases are TGTGCCAGCAGCTTGCTAGTCACCCGCTCCTACAATGAGCAGTTCTTC. Its protein is CASSLLVTRSYNEQFF.

The chain uses TRBV5-8 and TRBJ1-5, with D perhaps TRBD1 (6 bases). Germline V gene lookup returns CDR1 SGHTS and CDR2 YDEGEE. This CDR3 comprises 16 residues. The V gene lost 4 bases and the J gene lost 2 bases, with 16 bases spanning the gap. The DNA for the CDR3 is TGTGCCAGCAGCAGGTCAGGGGTGGGGGGCAATCAGCCCCAGCATTTT. Translation gives CASSRSGVGGNQPQHF.

The chain combines TRBV5-4 with TRBJ2-5, with a weak D call TRBD2 (6 bases). Per germline, CDR1 SGHNT and CDR2 YYREEE (reference sequence). CDR3 length: 13 residues. Trimming took off 3 bases at V and 3 bases at J, with 9 bases between the two ends. CDR3 bases: TGTGCCAGCAGCTATTGGGGGGAAGAGACCCAGTACTTC. It codes for CASSYWGEETQYF.

The chain carries TRBV11-1 and TRBJ2-1; TRBD2 agrees at 15 bases. The length of the CDR3 is 15 residues. The trim removed 5 bases at V and 7 bases at J, leaving 3 bases unmatched. CDR1 and CDR2 (germline): SGHAT, FQDESV (reference sequence). The CDR3 spells CASSRGLAGGNEQFF. CDR3 coding DNA: TGTGCCAGCAGCAGGGGACTAGCGGGAGGTAATGAGCAGTTCTTC.

V and J are TRBV28 and TRBJ2-7; TRBD1 is a possible D gene (7 bases). The CDR3 runs to 15 residues. The V gene's germline CDR1 is MDHEN and CDR2 SYDVKM. V was trimmed by 4 bases and J by 5 bases, leaving 18 bases between them. CDR3 in DNA: TGTGCCAGCAGTTCAGGGGGGACGTATGCAGACGAGCAGTACTTC. This sequence encodes CASSSGGTYADEQYF.